This TCR beta chain was recovered during a study of blood T cell repertoires in COVID-19. Study details: Samples taken during acute and convalescent COVID-19 were collected in the United States, Italy and Spain. From T cells, B-cell-depleted T cells, or PBMCs came the material, which was cDNA or gDNA.

There are a few counts of this clone. The sample carries other DNA sequences with the same CDR3. The repertoire was sequenced with immunoSEQ multiplex PCR; TCRdb's copy has only in-frame clones and lacks some. The sample has roughly 430,000 clones; about 88% are singletons. The CDR3 sequence is 12 residues long. Germline CDR1 reads MDHEN; CDR2 reads SYDVKM. V was pared by 1 base and J by 4 bases, with 5 bases between. The receptor was isolated from a woman aged 18 to 35 who had been exposed to COVID-19. The chain carries TRBV28 and TRBJ2-7; weak D call: TRBD1 (5 bases). Sequenced input: PBMCs or T cells enriched from blood (not recorded which). The CDR3 bases are TGTGCCAGCAGTTTATCAGGGTACGAGCAGTACTTC. Protein sequence: CASSLSGYEQYF.